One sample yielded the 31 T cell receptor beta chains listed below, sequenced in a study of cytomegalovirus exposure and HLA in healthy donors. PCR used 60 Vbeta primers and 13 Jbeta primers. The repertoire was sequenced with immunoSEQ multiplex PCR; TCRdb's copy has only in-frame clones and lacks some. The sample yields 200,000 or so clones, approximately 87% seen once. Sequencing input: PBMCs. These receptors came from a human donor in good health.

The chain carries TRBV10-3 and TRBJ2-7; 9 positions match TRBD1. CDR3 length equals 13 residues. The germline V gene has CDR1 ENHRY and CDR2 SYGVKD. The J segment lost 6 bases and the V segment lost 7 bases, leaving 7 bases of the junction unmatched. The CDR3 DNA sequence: TGTGCCATCACGGGACAGGGATTGATCGAGCAGTACTTC. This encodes CAITGQGLIEQYF.

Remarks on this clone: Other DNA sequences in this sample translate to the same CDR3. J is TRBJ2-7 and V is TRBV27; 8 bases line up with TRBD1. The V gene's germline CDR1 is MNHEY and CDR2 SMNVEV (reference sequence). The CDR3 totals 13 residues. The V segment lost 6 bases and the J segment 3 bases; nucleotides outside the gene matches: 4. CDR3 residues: CASSFGTGYEQYF. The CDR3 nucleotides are TGTGCCAGCAGCTTTGGGACAGGCTACGAGCAGTACTTC.

The CDR3 loop is CSVADLAGGKRTQYF. CDR3 DNA sequence: TGCAGCGTTGCCGACCTAGCGGGAGGAAAGAGAACCCAGTACTTC. The chain links TRBV29-1 to TRBJ2-5; 11 bases line up with TRBD2. The length of the CDR3 is 15 residues. With V trimmed by 4 bases and J by 8 bases, 12 bases remained unmatched. CDR1 SQVTM and CDR2 ANQGSEA come from the germline V gene.

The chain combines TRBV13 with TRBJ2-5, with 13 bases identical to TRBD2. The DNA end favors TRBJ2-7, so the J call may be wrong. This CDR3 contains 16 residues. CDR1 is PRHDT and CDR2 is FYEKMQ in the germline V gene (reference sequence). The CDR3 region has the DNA TGTGCCAGCAGCCCCTTGACTAGCGGGAGGACCTACGAGCAGTACTTC. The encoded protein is CASSPLTSGRTYEQYF.

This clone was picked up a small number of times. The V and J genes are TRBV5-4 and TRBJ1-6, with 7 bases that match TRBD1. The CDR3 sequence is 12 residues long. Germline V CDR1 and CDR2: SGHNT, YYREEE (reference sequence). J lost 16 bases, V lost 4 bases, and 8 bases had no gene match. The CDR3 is CASSQGTALLHF. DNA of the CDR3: TGTGCCAGCAGCCAAGGGACAGCCCTTCTCCACTTT. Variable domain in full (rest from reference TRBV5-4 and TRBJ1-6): ETGVTQSPTHLIKTRGQQVTLRCSSQSGHNTVSWYQQALGQGPQFIFQYYREEENGRGNFPPRFSGLQFPNYSSELNVNALELDDSALYLCASSQGTALLHFGNGTRLTVT.

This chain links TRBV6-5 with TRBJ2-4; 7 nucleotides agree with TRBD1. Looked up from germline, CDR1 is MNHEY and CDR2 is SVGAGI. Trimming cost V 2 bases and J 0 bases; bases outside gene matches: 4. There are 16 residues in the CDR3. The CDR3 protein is CASSYRTGLAKNIQYF. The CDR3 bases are TGTGCCAGCAGTTACAGGACAGGACTAGCCAAAAACATTCAGTACTTC.

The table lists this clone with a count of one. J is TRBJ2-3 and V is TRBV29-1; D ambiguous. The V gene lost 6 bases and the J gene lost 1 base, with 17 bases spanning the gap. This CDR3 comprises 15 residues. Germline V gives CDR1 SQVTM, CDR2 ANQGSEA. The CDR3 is CSVRKLWLGTDTQYF. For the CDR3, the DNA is TGCAGCGTCCGAAAGTTATGGCTAGGCACAGATACGCAGTATTTT.

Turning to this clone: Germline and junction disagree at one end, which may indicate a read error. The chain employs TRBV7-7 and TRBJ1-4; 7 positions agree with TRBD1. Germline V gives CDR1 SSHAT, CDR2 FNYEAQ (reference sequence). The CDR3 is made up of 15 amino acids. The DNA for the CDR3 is TGTGCTAGCAGCCTATGGACAGGAGAGAATGAAAAACTGTTTTTT. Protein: CASSLWTGENEKLFF.

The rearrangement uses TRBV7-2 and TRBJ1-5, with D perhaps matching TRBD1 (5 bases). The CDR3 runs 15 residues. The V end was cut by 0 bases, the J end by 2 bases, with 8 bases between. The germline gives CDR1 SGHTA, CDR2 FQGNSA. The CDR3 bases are TGTGCCAGCAGCTTAGCGGGGGGAGGCAATCAGCCCCAGCATTTT. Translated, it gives CASSLAGGGNQPQHF.

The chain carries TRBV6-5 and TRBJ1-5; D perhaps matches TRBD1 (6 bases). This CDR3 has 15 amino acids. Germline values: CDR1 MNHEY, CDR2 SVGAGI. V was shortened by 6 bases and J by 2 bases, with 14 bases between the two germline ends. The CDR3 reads CASRNTGMGNQPQHF. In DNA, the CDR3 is TGTGCCAGCAGGAACACAGGGATGGGCAATCAGCCCCAGCATTTT.

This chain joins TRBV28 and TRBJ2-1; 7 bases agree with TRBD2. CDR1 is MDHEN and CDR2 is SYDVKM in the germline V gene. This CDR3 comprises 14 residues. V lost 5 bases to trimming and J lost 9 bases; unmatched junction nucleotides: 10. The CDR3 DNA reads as TGTGCCAGCAGTACTCGTCGGGGCGGGGGTGAGCAGTTCTTC. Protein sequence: CASSTRRGGGEQFF.

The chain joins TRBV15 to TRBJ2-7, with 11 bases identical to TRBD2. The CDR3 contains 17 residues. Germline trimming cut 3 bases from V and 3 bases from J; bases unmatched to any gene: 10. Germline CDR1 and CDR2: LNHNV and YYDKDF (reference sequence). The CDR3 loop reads CATSRGLTGTSGYEQYF. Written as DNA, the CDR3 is TGTGCCACCAGCAGGGGATTAACCGGGACTAGCGGCTACGAGCAGTACTTC.

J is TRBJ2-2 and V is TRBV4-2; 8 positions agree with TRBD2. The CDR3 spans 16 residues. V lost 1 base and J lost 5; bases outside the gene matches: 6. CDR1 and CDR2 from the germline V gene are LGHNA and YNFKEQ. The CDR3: CASSQGLAGETGELFF. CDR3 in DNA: TGTGCCAGCAGCCAAGGCCTAGCGGGCGAAACCGGGGAGCTGTTTTTT.

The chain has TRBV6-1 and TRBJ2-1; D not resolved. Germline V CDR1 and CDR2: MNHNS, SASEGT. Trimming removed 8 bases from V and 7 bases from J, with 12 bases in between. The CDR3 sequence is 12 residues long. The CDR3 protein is CASLSPMNEQFF. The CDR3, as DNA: TGTGCCAGCCTAAGCCCTATGAATGAGCAGTTCTTC.

CDR3 DNA sequence: TGTACCAGCAGCTTCGGACAGGTGCAGGCCGAGCAGTACTTC. It translates to CTSSFGQVQAEQYF. The rearrangement joins TRBV7-2 to TRBJ2-7; 7 bases are shared with TRBD1. In germline, CDR1 is SGHTA, CDR2 FQGNSA. This CDR3 is 14 amino acids long. V trimming: 3 bases; J trimming: 6 bases; junction bases outside the gene matches: 8.

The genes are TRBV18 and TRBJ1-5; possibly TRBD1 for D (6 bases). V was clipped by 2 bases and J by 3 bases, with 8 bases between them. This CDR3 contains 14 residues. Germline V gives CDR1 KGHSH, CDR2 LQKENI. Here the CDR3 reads CASSPVGANQPQHF. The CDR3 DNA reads TGTGCCAGCTCACCAGTGGGGGCCAATCAGCCCCAGCATTTT.

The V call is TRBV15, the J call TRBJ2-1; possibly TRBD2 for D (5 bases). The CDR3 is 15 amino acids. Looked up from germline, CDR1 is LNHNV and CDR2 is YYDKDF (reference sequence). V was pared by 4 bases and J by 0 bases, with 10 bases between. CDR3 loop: CATSKGRLSYNEQFF. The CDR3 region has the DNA TGTGCCACCAGCAAAGGGAGACTCTCCTACAATGAGCAGTTCTTC.

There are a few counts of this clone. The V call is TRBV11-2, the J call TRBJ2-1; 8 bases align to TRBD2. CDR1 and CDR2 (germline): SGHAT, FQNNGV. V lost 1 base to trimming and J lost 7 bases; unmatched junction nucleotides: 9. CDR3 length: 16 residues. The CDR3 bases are TGTGCCAGCAGCTTAGCCGGGACTAGACTCATAAATGAGCAGTTCTTC. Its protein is CASSLAGTRLINEQFF.

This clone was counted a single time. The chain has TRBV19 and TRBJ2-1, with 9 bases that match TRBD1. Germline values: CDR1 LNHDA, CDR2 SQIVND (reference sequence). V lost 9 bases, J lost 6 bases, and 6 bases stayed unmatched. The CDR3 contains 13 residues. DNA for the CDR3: TGTGCCAGCGGACAGGGGAAGCGCAATGAGCAGTTCTTC. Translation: CASGQGKRNEQFF.

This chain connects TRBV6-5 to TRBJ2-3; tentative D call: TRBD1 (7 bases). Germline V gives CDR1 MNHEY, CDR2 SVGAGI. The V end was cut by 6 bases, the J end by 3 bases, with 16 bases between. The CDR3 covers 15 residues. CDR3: CASSRNSGGTDTQYF. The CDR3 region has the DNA TGTGCCAGCAGCAGGAACTCAGGGGGGACAGATACGCAGTATTTT.

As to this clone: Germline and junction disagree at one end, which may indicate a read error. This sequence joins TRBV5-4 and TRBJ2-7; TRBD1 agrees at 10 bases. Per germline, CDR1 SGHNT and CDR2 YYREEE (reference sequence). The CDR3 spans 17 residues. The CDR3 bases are TGCGCCAGCAGCCAAGATACCGGGACAGGGGCTCCCTACGAGCAGTACTTC. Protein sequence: CASSQDTGTGAPYEQYF.

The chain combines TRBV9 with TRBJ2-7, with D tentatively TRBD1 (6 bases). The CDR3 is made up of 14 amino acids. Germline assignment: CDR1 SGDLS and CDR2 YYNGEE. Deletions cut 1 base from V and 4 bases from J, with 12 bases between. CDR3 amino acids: CASSVSSTGYEQYF. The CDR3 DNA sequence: TGTGCCAGCAGCGTATCATCGACAGGTTACGAGCAGTACTTC.

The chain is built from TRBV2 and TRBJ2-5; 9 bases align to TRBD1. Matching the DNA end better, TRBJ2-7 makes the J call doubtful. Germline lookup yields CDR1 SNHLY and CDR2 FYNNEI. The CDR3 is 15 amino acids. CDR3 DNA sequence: TGTGCCAGCAGTGAAGAGGGACAGGGAACCTACGAGCAGTACTTC. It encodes CASSEEGQGTYEQYF.

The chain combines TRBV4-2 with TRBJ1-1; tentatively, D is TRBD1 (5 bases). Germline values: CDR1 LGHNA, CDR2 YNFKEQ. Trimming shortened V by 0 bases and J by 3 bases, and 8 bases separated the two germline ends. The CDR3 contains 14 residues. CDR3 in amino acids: CASSQDPGDTEAFF. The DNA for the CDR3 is TGTGCCAGCAGCCAAGATCCGGGGGACACTGAAGCTTTCTTT.

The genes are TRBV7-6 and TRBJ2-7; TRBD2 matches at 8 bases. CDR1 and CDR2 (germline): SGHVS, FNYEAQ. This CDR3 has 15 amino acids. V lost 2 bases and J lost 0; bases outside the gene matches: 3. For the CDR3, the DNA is TGTGCCAGCAGCTTACGGGGGGGCCGCTCCTACGAGCAGTACTTC. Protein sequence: CASSLRGGRSYEQYF.

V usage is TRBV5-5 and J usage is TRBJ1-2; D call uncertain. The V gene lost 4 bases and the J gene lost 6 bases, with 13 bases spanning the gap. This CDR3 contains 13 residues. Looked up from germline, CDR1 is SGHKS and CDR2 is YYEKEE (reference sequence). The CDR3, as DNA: TGTGCCAGCAGCACCCGGGCGGGGAATGGCTACACCTTC. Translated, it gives CASSTRAGNGYTF.

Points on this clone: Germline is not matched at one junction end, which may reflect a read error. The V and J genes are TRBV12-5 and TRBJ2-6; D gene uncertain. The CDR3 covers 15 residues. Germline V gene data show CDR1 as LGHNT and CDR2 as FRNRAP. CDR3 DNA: TGTGCTAGTGGCTTGGGCGTCTCTGGGGCCAACGTCCTGACTTTC. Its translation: CASGLGVSGANVLTF.

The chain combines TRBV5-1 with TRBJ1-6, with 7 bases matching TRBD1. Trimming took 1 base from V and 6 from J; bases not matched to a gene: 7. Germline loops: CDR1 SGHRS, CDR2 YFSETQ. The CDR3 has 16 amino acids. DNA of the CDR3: TGCGCCAGCAGCTTGCAGGCGACAGGGTCTAATTCACCCCTCCACTTT. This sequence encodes CASSLQATGSNSPLHF.

CDR3 nucleotide sequence: TGTGCCAGTAGTTACGGAACAGGGGGGAACTATGGCTACACCTTC. This encodes CASSYGTGGNYGYTF. This sequence joins TRBV19 and TRBJ1-2; 8 bases fit TRBD1. J gave up 2 bases and V 5 bases, and 7 bases lay outside the gene matches. Germline V gene lookup returns CDR1 LNHDA and CDR2 SQIVND (reference sequence). This CDR3 has 15 residues.

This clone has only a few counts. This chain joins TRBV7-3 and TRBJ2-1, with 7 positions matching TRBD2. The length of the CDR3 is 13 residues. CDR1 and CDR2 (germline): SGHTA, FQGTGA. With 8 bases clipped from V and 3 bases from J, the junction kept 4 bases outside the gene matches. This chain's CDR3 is CASGGDNYNEQFF. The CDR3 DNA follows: TGTGCCAGCGGGGGGGATAACTACAATGAGCAGTTCTTC. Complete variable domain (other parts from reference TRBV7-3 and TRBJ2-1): GAGVSQTPSNKVTEKGKYVELRCDPISGHTALYWYRQSLGQGPEFLIYFQGTGAADDSGLPNDRFFAVRPEGSVSTLKIQRTERGDSAVYLCASGGDNYNEQFFGPGTRLTVL.

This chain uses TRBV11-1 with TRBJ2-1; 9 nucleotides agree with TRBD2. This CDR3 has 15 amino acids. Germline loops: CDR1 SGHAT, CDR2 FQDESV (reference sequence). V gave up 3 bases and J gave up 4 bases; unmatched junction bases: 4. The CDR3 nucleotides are TGTGCCAGCAGCTTCATCCTAGCGGGGTACAATGAGCAGTTCTTC. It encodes CASSFILAGYNEQFF.